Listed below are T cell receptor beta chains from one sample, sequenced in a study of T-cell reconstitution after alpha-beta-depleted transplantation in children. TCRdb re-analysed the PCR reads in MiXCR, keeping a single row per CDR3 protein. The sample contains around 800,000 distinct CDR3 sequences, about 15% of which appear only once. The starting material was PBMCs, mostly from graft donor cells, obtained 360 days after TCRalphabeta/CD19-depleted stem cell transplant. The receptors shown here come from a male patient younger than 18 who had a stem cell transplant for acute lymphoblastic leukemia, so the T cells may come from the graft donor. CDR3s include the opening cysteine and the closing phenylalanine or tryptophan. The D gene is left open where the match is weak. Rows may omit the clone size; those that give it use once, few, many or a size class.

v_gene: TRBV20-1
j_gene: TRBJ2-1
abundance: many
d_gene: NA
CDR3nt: TGCAGTGGGCCCCGGGGGCCCTACAATGAGCAGTTCTTC
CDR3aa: CSGPRGPYNEQFF

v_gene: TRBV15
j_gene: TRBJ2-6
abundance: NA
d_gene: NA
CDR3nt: TGTGCCACCAGCAGACTTCGCGGGACCGGGGCCAACGTCCTGACTTTC
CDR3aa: CATSRLRGTGANVLTF

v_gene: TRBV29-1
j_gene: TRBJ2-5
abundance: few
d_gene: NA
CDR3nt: TGCAGCGCACCCCCTCAGGGGGGAGAGACCCAGTACTTC
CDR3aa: CSAPPQGGETQYF

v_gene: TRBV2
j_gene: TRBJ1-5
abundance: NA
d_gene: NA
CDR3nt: TGTGCCAGCAAGGTGAGGACCGATAGCAATCAGCCCCAGCATTTT
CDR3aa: CASKVRTDSNQPQHF

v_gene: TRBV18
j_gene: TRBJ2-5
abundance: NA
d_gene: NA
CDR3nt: TGTGCCAGCTCACCACCGACTACCCCGGGGGAGACCCAGTACTTC
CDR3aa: CASSPPTTPGETQYF

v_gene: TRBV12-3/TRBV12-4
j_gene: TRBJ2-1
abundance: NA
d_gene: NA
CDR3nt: TGTGCCAGCAGTTTGAAGACTAGTTCGGGTGAGCAGTTCTTC
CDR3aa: CASSLKTSSGEQFF

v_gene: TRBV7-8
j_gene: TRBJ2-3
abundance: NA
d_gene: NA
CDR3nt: TGTGCCAGCATTCTACTAGACCCTTCGGATACGCAGTATTTT
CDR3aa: CASILLDPSDTQYF

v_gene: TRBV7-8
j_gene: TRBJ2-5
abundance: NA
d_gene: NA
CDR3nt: TGTGCCAGCAGCTTAAGCAAGGTGTACCAAGAGACCCAGTACTTC
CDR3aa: CASSLSKVYQETQYF

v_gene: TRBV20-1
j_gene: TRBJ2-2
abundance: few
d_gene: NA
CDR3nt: TGCAGTGCTAAGTGGGCCCCGAACACCGGGGAGCTGTTTTTT
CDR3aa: CSAKWAPNTGELFF

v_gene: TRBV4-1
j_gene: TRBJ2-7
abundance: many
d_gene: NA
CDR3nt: TGCGCCAGCAGCCAAGGGCTAGAGAGCTCCTACGAGCAGTACTTC
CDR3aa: CASSQGLESSYEQYF

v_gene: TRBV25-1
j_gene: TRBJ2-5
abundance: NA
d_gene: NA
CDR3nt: TGTGCCAGCAGTGAATTTGCCAGACGAGAGACCCAGTACTTC
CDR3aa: CASSEFARRETQYF

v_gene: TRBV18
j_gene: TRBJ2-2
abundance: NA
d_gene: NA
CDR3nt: TGTGCCAGCTCACCAACTGACAGCCGGTACACCGGGGAGCTGTTTTTT
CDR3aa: CASSPTDSRYTGELFF

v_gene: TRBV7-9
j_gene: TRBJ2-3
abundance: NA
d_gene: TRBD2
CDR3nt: TGTGCCAGCAGCTTTGTCAGCGGGAGAAACACAGATACGCAGTATTTT
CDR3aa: CASSFVSGRNTDTQYF

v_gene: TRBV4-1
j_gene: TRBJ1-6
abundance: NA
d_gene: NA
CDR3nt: TGCGCCAGCAGCCAAGATGGGTTTGGGGTTTCACCCCTCCACTTT
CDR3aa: CASSQDGFGVSPLHF

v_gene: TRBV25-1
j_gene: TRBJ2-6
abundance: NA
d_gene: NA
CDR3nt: TGTGCCAGCAGTGCACTCCGGGACATGATCTCTGGGGCCAACGTCCTGACTTTC
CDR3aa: CASSALRDMISGANVLTF

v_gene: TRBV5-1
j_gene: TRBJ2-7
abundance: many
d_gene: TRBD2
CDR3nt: TGCGCCAGCAGCTTTGGGACACTAGCGGGAGGAGGCGAGCAGTACTTC
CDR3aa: CASSFGTLAGGGEQYF

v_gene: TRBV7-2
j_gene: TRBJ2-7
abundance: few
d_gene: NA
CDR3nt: TGTGCCAGCAGCTTAGGGCTAGTTTACCACCACGAGCAGTACTTC
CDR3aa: CASSLGLVYHHEQYF

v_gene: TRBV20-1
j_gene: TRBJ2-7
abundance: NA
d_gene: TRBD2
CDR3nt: TGCAGTGCCGAGCTAGCTAGCGGGAGTTACGAGCAGTACTTC
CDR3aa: CSAELASGSYEQYF

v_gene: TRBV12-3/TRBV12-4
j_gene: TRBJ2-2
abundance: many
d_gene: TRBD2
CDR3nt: TGTGCCAGCAACCTTCGGACTAGCGGGAGGCGCACCGGGGAGCTGTTTTTT
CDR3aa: CASNLRTSGRRTGELFF